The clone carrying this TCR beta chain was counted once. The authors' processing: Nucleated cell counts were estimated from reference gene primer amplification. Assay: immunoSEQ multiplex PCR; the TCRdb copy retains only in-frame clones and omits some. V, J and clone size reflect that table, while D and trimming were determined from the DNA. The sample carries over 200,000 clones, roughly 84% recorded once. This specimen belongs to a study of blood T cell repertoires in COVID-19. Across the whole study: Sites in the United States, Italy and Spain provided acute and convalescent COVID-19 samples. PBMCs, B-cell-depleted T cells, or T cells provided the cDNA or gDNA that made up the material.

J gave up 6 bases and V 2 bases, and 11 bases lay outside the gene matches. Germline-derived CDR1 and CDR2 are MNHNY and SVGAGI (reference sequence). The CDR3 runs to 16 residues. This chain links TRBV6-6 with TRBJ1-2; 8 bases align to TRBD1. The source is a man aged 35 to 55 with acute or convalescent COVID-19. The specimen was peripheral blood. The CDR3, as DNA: TGTGCCAGCAGTTACATGACAGGGGCCAATTTGCATGGCTACACCTTC. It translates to CASSYMTGANLHGYTF.